This T cell receptor beta chain was documented in a study of OX40 agonist ivuxolimab in advanced cancers. Background on the study: The dose-escalation cohort had hepatocellular carcinoma, melanoma, renal cell or head and neck cancer.

The method was immunoSEQ multiplex PCR; TCRdb's version includes in-frame clones alone and lacks a portion of them. The sample consists of tens of thousands of clones, around nine tenths of them appearing once. V was shortened by 0 bases and J by 3 bases, with 6 bases between the two germline ends. This CDR3 is built from 13 residues. Germline V gives CDR1 MNHEY, CDR2 SVGAGI. Peripheral blood came from all dose cohorts at three timepoints. The gene calls are TRBV6-5 and TRBJ2-7; a possible D gene is TRBD1 (6 bases). This receptor was identified in an adult with an advanced solid tumor such as melanoma, head and neck, liver or kidney cancer. The sample in question was CD4+ or CD8+ T cells sorted from blood, obtained in a trial of the OX40 agonist ivuxolimab. CDR3: CASSYSGHYEQYF. The CDR3 bases are TGTGCCAGCAGTTACTCGGGACACTACGAGCAGTACTTC.